This T cell receptor (beta chain) was recorded in a study of blood T cell repertoires in COVID-19. Study-wide context: Sites in the United States, Italy and Spain provided acute and convalescent COVID-19 samples. T cells, B-cell-depleted T cells, or PBMCs supplied cDNA or gDNA.

This table comes from immunoSEQ multiplex PCR, and its TCRdb copy is limited to in-frame clones, with some not included. The data hold over 90,000 clones, with 90% observed a single time. The V and J ends lost 5 bases and 5 bases, in that order; junction bases with no gene match: 13. Germline V CDR1 and CDR2: LNHDA, SQIVND (reference sequence). This CDR3 has 16 amino acids. The source material was peripheral blood. The TCR was taken from a man between 50 and 59 years old with acute or convalescent COVID-19. J is TRBJ1-1 and V is TRBV19; 8 bases align to TRBD1. The CDR3: CASSLPIGQGKTEAFF. The CDR3 region has the DNA TGTGCCAGTAGTCTTCCGATTGGACAGGGAAAAACTGAAGCTTTCTTT.